The 8 T cell receptor beta chains below were found in one sample sequenced in a study of regulatory and conventional T cells in RAG deficiency. Conventional CD4+ T cells were sorted from blood as CD25-low CD127-high cells. Sequencing was performed with immunoSEQ multiplex PCR; in TCRdb, only in-frame clones are kept and a portion is missing. This table has roughly 30,000 clones, about 96% appearing once. These records were also assigned to another study, of regulatory T cells. According to that study: Primers: 52 TRBV forward and 13 TRBJ reverse.

The specimen sequenced was CD25- CD4+ T cells sorted from blood. These receptors came from a human donor in good health.

CDR3 protein: CASSQVTSASNEQFF. CDR3 nucleotide sequence: TGTGCCAGCAGCCAAGTTACTAGCGCTAGCAATGAGCAGTTCTTC. The V call is TRBV4-2, the J call TRBJ2-1, with 7 bases aligning to TRBD2. This CDR3 is 15 amino acids long. Trimming took 1 base from V and 6 from J; bases not matched to a gene: 6. Germline-derived CDR1 and CDR2 are LGHNA and YNFKEQ.

V gene TRBV7-2 combines with J gene TRBJ2-3; 12 nucleotides agree with TRBD2. The CDR3 spans 17 residues. The germline CDR1 and CDR2 sequences are SGHTA and FQGNSA. The trim removed 4 bases at V and 5 bases at J, leaving 10 bases unmatched. CDR3 in DNA: TGTGCCAGCAGCTACAGTGGGGCTAGCGGGAGGGTAGATACGCAGTATTTT. It translates to CASSYSGASGRVDTQYF. The whole variable domain, remainder taken from reference TRBV7-2 and TRBJ2-3, is GAGVSQSPSNKVTEKGKDVELRCDPISGHTALYWYRQSLGQGLEFLIYFQGNSAPDKSGLPSDRFSAERTGGSVSTLTIQRTQQEDSAVYLCASSYSGASGRVDTQYFGPGTRLTVL.

CDR3 in DNA: TGCGCCAGCAGCCAATACGGGAGAAAGGGGGCTGAGAATGAGCAGTTCTTC. Its protein is CASSQYGRKGAENEQFF. The V call is TRBV4-1, the J call TRBJ2-1; D might be TRBD1 (7 bases). V dropped 2 bases and J dropped 7 bases, with 21 bases sitting between them. The CDR3 consists of 17 residues. Germline lookup yields CDR1 MGHRA and CDR2 YSYEKL.

The genes are TRBV7-3 and TRBJ2-2, with 11 bases matching TRBD2. This CDR3 comprises 18 residues. CDR1 is SGHTA and CDR2 is FQGTGA in the germline V gene. V lost 1 base, J lost 0 bases, and 4 bases stayed unmatched. The CDR3 loop is CASSLRGLADTNTGELFF. In DNA form, the CDR3 reads TGTGCCAGCAGCTTAAGGGGACTAGCGGACACGAACACCGGGGAGCTGTTTTTT.

The J gene is TRBJ2-2, the V gene TRBV7-2; possible D gene TRBD1, 5 bases. Germline assignment: CDR1 SGHTA and CDR2 FQGNSA. The CDR3 has 15 residues. Trimming pared 4 bases from V and 2 bases from J, leaving 11 bases between. CDR3 coding DNA: TGTGCCAGCAGCTCAGGGCAGGGAAACACCGGGGAGCTGTTTTTT. As protein: CASSSGQGNTGELFF. Looking up the rest from reference TRBV7-2 and TRBJ2-2 gives the full variable domain: GAGVSQSPSNKVTEKGKDVELRCDPISGHTALYWYRQSLGQGLEFLIYFQGNSAPDKSGLPSDRFSAERTGGSVSTLTIQRTQQEDSAVYLCASSSGQGNTGELFFGEGSRLTVL.

This sequence joins TRBV29-1 and TRBJ2-1; possible D gene TRBD2, 7 bases. Trimming took off 5 bases at V and 13 bases at J, with 33 bases between the two ends. The CDR3 consists of 17 residues. Germline V gene lookup returns CDR1 SQVTM and CDR2 ANQGSEA. The CDR3 here is CSVPGSAGGARAYEQFF. CDR3 sequence (DNA): TGCAGCGTTCCCGGCTCAGCTGGGGGGGCGAGGGCCTACGAACAGTTCTTC.

The V gene is TRBV4-3, the J gene TRBJ2-1; D gene ambiguous. CDR1 is LGHNA and CDR2 is YSLEER in the germline V gene. The CDR3 runs to 12 residues. V lost 1 base and J lost 6, with 4 bases in between. CDR3 amino acids: CASSQVSNEQFF. The CDR3 nucleotides read TGCGCCAGCAGCCAAGTGAGCAATGAGCAGTTCTTC.

The rearrangement uses TRBV25-1 and TRBJ1-5; a weak D match, TRBD1 (6 bases). Germline-derived CDR1 and CDR2 are MGHDK and SYGVNS. The V and J ends lost 9 bases and 3 bases respectively, with 12 bases between them. CDR3 length: 13 amino acids. CDR3 coding DNA: TGTGCCAGTACCACAGGGACCAATCAGCCCCAGCATTTT. Translation: CASTTGTNQPQHF.